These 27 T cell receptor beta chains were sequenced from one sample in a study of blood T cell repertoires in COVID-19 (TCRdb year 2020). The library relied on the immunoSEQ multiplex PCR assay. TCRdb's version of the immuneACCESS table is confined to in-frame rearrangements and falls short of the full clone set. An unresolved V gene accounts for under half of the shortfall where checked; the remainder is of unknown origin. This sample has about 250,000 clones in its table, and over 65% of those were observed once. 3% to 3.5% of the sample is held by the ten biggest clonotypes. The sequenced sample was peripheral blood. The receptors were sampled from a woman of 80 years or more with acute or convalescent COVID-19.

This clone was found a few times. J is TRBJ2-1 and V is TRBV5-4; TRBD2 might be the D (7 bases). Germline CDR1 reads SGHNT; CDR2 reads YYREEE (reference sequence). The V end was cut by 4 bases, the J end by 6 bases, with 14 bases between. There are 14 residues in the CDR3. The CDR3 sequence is CASSPLGGANEQFF. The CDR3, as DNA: TGTGCCAGCAGCCCACTAGGGGGGGCCAATGAGCAGTTCTTC.

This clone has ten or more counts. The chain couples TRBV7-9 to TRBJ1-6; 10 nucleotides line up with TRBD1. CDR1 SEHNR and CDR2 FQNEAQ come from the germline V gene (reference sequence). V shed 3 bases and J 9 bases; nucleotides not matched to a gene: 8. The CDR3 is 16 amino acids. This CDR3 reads CASSFTGTGVGSPLHF. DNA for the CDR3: TGTGCCAGCAGCTTCACCGGGACAGGGGTCGGTTCACCCCTCCACTTT.

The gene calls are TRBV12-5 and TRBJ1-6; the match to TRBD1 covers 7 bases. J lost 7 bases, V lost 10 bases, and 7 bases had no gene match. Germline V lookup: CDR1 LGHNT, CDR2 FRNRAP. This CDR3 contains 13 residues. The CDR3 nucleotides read TGTGCTACCGGGGAGACAGGGAATTCACCCCTCCACTTT. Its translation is CATGETGNSPLHF.

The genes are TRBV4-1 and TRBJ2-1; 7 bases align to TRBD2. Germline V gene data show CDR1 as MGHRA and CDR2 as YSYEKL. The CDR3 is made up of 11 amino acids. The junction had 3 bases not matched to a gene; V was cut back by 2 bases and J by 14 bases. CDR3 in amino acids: CASSQSGGKFF. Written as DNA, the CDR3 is TGCGCCAGCAGCCAATCCGGGGGGAAGTTCTTC.

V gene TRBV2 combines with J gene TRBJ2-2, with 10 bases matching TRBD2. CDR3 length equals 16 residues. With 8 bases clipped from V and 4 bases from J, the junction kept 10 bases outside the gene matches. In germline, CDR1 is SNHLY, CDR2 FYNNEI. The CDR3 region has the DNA TGTGCCAGCGCCATTAAAGCGGGAGGGAGCACCGGGGAGCTGTTTTTT. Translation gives CASAIKAGGSTGELFF.

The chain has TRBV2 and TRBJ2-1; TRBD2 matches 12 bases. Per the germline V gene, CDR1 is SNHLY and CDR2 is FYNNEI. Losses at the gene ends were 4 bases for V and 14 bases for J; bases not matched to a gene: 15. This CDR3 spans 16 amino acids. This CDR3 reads CASSVAVTGLAGGKFF. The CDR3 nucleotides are TGTGCCAGCAGTGTCGCGGTAACTGGGCTAGCGGGAGGGAAGTTCTTC. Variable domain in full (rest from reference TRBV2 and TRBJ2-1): EPEVTQTPSHQVTQMGQEVILRCVPISNHLYFYWYRQILGQKVEFLVSFYNNEISEKSEIFDDQFSVERPDGSNFTLKIRSTKLEDSAMYFCASSVAVTGLAGGKFFGPGTRLTVL.

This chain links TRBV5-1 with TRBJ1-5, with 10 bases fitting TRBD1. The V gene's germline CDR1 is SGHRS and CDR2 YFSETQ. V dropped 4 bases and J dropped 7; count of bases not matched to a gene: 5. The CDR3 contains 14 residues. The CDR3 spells CASSPDRGKQPQHF. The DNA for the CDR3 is TGCGCCAGCAGCCCGGACAGGGGGAAACAGCCCCAGCATTTT.

The CDR3 loop is CASRPSYPGGRGQPQHF. CDR3 DNA: TGTGCCAGCAGGCCCTCTTATCCAGGGGGCAGAGGTCAGCCCCAGCATTTT. V usage is TRBV2 and J usage is TRBJ1-5; 8 positions match TRBD1. J lost 6 bases, V lost 6 bases, and 16 bases had no gene match. CDR3 length: 17 residues. Germline-derived CDR1 and CDR2 are SNHLY and FYNNEI. The whole variable domain, remainder taken from reference TRBV2 and TRBJ1-5, is EPEVTQTPSHQVTQMGQEVILRCVPISNHLYFYWYRQILGQKVEFLVSFYNNEISEKSEIFDDQFSVERPDGSNFTLKIRSTKLEDSAMYFCASRPSYPGGRGQPQHFGDGTRLSIL.

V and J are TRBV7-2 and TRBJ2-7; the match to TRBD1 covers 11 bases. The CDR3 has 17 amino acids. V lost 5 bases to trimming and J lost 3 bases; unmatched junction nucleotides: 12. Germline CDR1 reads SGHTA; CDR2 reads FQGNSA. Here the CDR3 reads CASSTSPGTGGIYEQYF. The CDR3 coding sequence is TGTGCCAGCAGCACCAGCCCCGGGACAGGGGGTATCTACGAGCAGTACTTC.

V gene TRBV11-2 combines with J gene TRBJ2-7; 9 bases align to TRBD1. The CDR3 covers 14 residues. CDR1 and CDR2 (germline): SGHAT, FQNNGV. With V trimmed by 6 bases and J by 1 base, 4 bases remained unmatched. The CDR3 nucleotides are TGTGCCAGCAGGGTCGGGACAGGGTCCTACGAGCAGTACTTC. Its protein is CASRVGTGSYEQYF.

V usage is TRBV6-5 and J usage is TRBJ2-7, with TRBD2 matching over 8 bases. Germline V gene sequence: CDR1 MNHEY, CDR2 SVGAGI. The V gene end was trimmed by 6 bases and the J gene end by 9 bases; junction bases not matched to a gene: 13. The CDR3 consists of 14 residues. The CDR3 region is CASRAQLAALGQYF. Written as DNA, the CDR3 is TGTGCCAGCAGGGCCCAACTAGCGGCGCTTGGGCAGTACTTC.

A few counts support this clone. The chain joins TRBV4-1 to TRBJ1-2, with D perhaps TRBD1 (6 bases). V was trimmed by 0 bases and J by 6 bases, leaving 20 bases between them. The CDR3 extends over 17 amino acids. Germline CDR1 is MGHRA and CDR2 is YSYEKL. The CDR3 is CASSQDGRAGARNGYTF. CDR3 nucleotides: TGCGCCAGCAGCCAAGATGGGAGGGCAGGGGCGCGGAATGGCTACACCTTC.

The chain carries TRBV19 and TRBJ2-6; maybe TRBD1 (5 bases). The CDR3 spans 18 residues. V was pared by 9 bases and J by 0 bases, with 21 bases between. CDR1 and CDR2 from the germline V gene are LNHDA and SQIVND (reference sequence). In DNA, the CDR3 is TGTGCCAGCAAAAGGCCAGGGCCTTTTAGCTCTGGGGCCAACGTCCTGACTTTC. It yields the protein CASKRPGPFSSGANVLTF.

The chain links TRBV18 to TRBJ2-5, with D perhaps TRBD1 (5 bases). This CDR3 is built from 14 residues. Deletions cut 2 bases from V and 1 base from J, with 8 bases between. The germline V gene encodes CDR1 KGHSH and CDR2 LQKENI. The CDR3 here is CASSPIQGQETQYF. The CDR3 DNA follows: TGTGCCAGCTCACCAATTCAGGGCCAAGAGACCCAGTACTTC.

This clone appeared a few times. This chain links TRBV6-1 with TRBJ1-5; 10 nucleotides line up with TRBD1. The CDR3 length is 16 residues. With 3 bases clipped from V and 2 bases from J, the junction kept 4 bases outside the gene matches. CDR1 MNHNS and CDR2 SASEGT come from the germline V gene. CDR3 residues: CASSERTGGGNQPQHF. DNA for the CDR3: TGTGCCAGCAGTGAGCGGACAGGGGGTGGCAATCAGCCCCAGCATTTT.

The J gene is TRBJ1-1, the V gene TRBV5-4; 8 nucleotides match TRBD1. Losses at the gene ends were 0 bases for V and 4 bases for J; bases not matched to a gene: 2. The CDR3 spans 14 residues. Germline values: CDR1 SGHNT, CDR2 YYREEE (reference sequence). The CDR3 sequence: CASSLVGQGTEAFF. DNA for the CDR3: TGTGCCAGCAGCTTGGTAGGACAGGGCACTGAAGCTTTCTTT.

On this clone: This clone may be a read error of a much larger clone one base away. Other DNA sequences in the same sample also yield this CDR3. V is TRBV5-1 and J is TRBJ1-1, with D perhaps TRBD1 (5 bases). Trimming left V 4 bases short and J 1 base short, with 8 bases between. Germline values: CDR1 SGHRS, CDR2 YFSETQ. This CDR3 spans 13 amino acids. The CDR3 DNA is TGCGCCAGCAGCCTCCAGGGGAACACTGAAGCTTTCTTT. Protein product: CASSLQGNTEAFF.

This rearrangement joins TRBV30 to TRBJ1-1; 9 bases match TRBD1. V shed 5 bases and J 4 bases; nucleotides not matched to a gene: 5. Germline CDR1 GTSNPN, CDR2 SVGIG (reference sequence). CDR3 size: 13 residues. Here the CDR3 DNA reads TGTGCCTGGGGACAGGGGCAGGGCACTGAAGCTTTCTTT. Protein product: CAWGQGQGTEAFF.

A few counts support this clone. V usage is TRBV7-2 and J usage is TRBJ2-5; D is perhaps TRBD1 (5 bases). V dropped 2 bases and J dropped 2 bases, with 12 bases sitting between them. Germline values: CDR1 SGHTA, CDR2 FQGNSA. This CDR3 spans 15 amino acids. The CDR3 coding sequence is TGTGCCAGCAGCTTAACCTGGGGCAGACAAGAGACCCAGTACTTC. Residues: CASSLTWGRQETQYF.

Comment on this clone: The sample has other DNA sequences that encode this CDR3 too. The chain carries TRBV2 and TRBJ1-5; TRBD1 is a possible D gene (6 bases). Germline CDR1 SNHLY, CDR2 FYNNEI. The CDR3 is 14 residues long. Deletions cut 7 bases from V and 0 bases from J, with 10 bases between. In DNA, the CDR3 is TGTGCCAGCACAGGACAGAATAGCAATCAGCCCCAGCATTTT. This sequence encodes CASTGQNSNQPQHF. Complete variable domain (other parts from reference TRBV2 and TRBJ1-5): EPEVTQTPSHQVTQMGQEVILRCVPISNHLYFYWYRQILGQKVEFLVSFYNNEISEKSEIFDDQFSVERPDGSNFTLKIRSTKLEDSAMYFCASTGQNSNQPQHFGDGTRLSIL.

This CDR3 is CASSEQGLAKNIQYF. CDR3 nucleotide sequence: TGTGCCAGCAGTGAACAGGGGCTAGCCAAAAACATTCAGTACTTC. The chain has TRBV25-1 and TRBJ2-4, with a weak D call TRBD1 (6 bases). Trimming shortened V by 2 bases and J by 0 bases, and 8 bases separated the two germline ends. There are 15 residues in the CDR3. Germline V gives CDR1 MGHDK, CDR2 SYGVNS.

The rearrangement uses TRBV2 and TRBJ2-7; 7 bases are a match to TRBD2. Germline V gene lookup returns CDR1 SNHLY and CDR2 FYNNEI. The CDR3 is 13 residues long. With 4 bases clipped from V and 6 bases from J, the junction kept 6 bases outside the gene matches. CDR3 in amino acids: CASSVGREVEQYF. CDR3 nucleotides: TGTGCCAGCAGTGTTGGGAGGGAAGTCGAGCAGTACTTC.

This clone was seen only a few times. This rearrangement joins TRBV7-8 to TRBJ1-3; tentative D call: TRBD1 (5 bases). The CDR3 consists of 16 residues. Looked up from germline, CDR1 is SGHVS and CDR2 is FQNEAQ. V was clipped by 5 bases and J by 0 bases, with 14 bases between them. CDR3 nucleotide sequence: TGTGCCAGCAGCCCGGGACTTCTGAGCTCTGGAAACACCATATATTTT. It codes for CASSPGLLSSGNTIYF.

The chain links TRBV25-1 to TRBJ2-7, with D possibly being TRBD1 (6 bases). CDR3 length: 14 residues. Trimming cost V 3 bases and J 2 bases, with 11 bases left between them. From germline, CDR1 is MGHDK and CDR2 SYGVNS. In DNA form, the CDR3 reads TGTGCCAGCAGTGATCGTACAGGGACCTACGAGCAGTACTTC. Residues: CASSDRTGTYEQYF.

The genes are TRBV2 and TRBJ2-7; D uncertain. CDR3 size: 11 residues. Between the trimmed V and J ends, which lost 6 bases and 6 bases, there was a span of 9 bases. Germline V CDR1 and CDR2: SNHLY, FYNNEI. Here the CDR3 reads CASRSTGEQYF. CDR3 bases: TGTGCCAGCAGGTCTACTGGCGAGCAGTACTTC.

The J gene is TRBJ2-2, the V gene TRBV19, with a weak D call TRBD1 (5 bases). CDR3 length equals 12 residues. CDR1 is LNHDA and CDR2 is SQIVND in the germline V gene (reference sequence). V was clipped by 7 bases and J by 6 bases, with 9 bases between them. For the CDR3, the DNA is TGTGCCAGTAACCAGGGCCCCGGGGAGCTGTTTTTT. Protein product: CASNQGPGELFF. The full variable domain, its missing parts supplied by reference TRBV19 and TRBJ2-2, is DGGITQSPKYLFRKEGQNVTLSCEQNLNHDAMYWYRQDPGQGLRLIYYSQIVNDFQKGDIAEGYSVSREKKESFPLTVTSAQKNPTAFYLCASNQGPGELFFGEGSRLTVL.

CDR3 sequence reads: CASRSRGNGNTEAFF. CDR3 coding DNA: TGTGCCAGCAGATCTAGGGGGAACGGGAACACTGAAGCTTTCTTT. The chain uses TRBV27 and TRBJ1-1; a possible D gene is TRBD1 (6 bases). V was clipped by 6 bases and J by 1 base, with 15 bases between them. This CDR3 contains 15 residues. CDR1 MNHEY and CDR2 SMNVEV come from the germline V gene (reference sequence).